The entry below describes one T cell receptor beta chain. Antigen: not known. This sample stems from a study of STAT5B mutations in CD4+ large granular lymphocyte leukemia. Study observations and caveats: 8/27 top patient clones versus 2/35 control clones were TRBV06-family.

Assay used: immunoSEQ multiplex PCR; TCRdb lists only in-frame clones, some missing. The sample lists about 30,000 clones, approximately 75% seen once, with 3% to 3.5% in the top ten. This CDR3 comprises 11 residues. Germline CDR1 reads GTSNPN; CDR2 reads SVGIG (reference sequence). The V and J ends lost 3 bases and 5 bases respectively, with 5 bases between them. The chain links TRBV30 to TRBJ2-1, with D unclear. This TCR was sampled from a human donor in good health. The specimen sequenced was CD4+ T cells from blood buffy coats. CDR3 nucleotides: TGTGCCTGGAGGTCCAACAATGAGCAGTTCTTC. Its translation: CAWRSNNEQFF.